Shown below are 5 T cell receptor beta chains from a single sample sequenced in a study of blood T cell repertoires in COVID-19. Repertoires were generated with immunoSEQ multiplex PCR, while TCRdb's copy carries only in-frame clones and drops some. The sample lists about 170,000 clones; approximately 80% were seen once. The material sequenced was peripheral blood. All receptors come from an elderly woman with acute or convalescent COVID-19.

V usage is TRBV5-1 and J usage is TRBJ1-1, with a possible D match to TRBD1 (6 bases). Germline V lookup: CDR1 SGHRS, CDR2 YFSETQ. The CDR3 runs to 14 residues. V was cut by 0 bases and J by 4 bases, with 10 bases left in between. CDR3 sequence (DNA): TGCGCCAGCAGCTTGGTGGGGGGGCTCACTGAAGCTTTCTTT. It encodes CASSLVGGLTEAFF.

CDR3 sequence reads: CASSPGAGRREKLFF. Written as DNA, the CDR3 is TGCGCCAGCAGCCCAGGGGCCGGGAGGAGGGAAAAACTGTTTTTT. The V and J genes are TRBV5-1 and TRBJ1-4, with D perhaps matching TRBD1 (6 bases). Trimming removed 4 bases from V and 8 bases from J, with 18 bases in between. The CDR3 is 15 residues long. Germline values: CDR1 SGHRS, CDR2 YFSETQ.

This clone was picked up many times. The chain recombines TRBV19 with TRBJ2-7, with D unresolved. The V gene lost 2 bases and the J gene lost 4 bases, with 9 bases spanning the gap. The CDR3 has 13 amino acids. Germline V lookup: CDR1 LNHDA, CDR2 SQIVND (reference sequence). The CDR3 spells CASSIKTFYEQYF. CDR3 in DNA: TGTGCCAGTAGTATAAAGACATTTTACGAGCAGTACTTC.

The chain links TRBV30 to TRBJ1-6; no definite D call. This CDR3 comprises 17 residues. V lost 3 bases and J lost 6, with 21 bases in between. The V gene's germline CDR1 is GTSNPN and CDR2 SVGIG (reference sequence). CDR3 sequence: CAWSSSRVYGSNSPLHF. The CDR3 nucleotides are TGTGCCTGGAGCTCCTCACGCGTCTACGGTAGTAATTCACCCCTCCACTTT.

J is TRBJ1-1 and V is TRBV7-2; 8 positions match TRBD1. The germline CDR1 and CDR2 sequences are SGHTA and FQGNSA. The CDR3 totals 14 residues. V was clipped by 2 bases and J by 4 bases; unmatched bases: 3. CDR3 sequence: CASSLQGAGTEAFF. The CDR3 nucleotides read TGTGCCAGCAGCTTACAGGGGGCCGGCACTGAAGCTTTCTTT.